This entry lists 11 T cell receptor beta chains sequenced from one sample in a study of identical twins. One entry per CDR3 protein, called by TCRdb with MiXCR from the 5' RACE reads. The repertoire holds 640,000 or so distinct CDR3 sequences, with around 6.1% as singletons. The sequenced material came from naive T cells sorted from blood. The receptor source for this set is a man younger than 35 in good health.

The genes are TRBV6-2 or TRBV6-3 and TRBJ2-7; 9 bases match TRBD1. CDR1 and CDR2 (germline): MNHEY, SVGEGT. The V gene end was trimmed by 5 bases and the J gene end by 4 bases; junction bases not matched to a gene: 9. The CDR3 contains 15 residues. The chain's CDR3 is CASSTSGTGFYEQYV. CDR3 DNA sequence: TGTGCCAGCAGTACCTCCGGGACAGGGTTTTACGAGCAGTACGTC.

The table lists this clonotype with many counts. The chain joins TRBV20-1 to TRBJ2-6; the D is unclear. Trimming took off 3 bases at V and 3 bases at J, with 15 bases between the two ends. Germline V gene lookup returns CDR1 DFQATT and CDR2 SNEGSKA (reference sequence). This CDR3 contains 16 residues. The CDR3 loop is CSASTPSPFGANVLTF. Written as DNA, the CDR3 is TGCAGTGCTAGTACTCCGAGCCCCTTTGGGGCCAACGTCCTGACTTTC.

This clonotype was seen repeatedly, ten times or more. V is TRBV20-1 and J is TRBJ1-5; TRBD1 matches at 9 bases. The trim removed 6 bases at V and 6 bases at J, leaving 9 bases unmatched. Germline CDR1 is DFQATT and CDR2 is SNEGSKA (reference sequence). CDR3 length equals 14 residues. CDR3 DNA: TGCAGTGCCCGCCAGGTGACAGGGGGTCAGCCCCAGCATTTT. Translated: CSARQVTGGQPQHF.

This clonotype was observed many times. In DNA, the CDR3 is TGTGCCAGCAGCCAGGGCCCCTACGAGCAGTACGTC. As protein: CASSQGPYEQYV. This chain links TRBV3-1 with TRBJ2-7; no clear D. The CDR3 is 12 amino acids. Trimming removed 3 bases from V and 2 bases from J, with 5 bases in between. Germline V CDR1 and CDR2: LGHDT, YNNKEL (reference sequence).

This clonotype was detected many times. The V call is TRBV29-1, the J call TRBJ2-2; TRBD2 aligns across 10 bases. V shed 6 bases and J 4 bases; nucleotides not matched to a gene: 8. CDR3 length: 15 amino acids. Per the germline V gene, CDR1 is SQVTM and CDR2 is ANQGSEA. DNA of the CDR3: TGCAGCGTCCGTCCTAGCGGGAGTCCCACCGGGGAGCTGTTTTTT. Residues: CSVRPSGSPTGELFF.

This clonotype was observed many times. The genes are TRBV24-1 and TRBJ2-3; unclear D gene. The V and J ends lost 8 bases and 2 bases respectively, with 10 bases between them. This CDR3 contains 13 residues. Germline V gene sequence: CDR1 KGHDR, CDR2 SFDVKD. The CDR3 DNA sequence: TGTGCCACCAAAGAGACGGTCACAGATACGCAGTATTTT. Translating it yields CATKETVTDTQYF.

This chain joins TRBV2 and TRBJ2-1; 8 nucleotides agree with TRBD2. The CDR3 contains 16 residues. Per germline, CDR1 SNHLY and CDR2 FYNNEI. Trimming cost V 0 bases and J 3 bases; bases outside gene matches: 4. CDR3 in amino acids: CASSEADSGIYNEQFF. DNA of the CDR3: TGTGCCAGCAGTGAAGCGGATAGCGGGATCTACAATGAGCAGTTCTTC.

CDR3 nucleotide sequence: TGTGCCAGCCGACGGGGTCCGGGCACTGAAGCTTTCTTT. Residues: CASRRGPGTEAFF. This rearrangement joins TRBV27 to TRBJ1-1; no clear D. The germline CDR1 and CDR2 sequences are MNHEY and SMNVEV (reference sequence). V gave up 8 bases and J gave up 4 bases, with 14 bases separating them. CDR3 length: 13 residues.

This clonotype has at least ten counts. The chain combines TRBV12-3 or TRBV12-4 with TRBJ1-5; 7 bases are shared with TRBD1. With 4 bases clipped from V and 9 bases from J, the junction kept 3 bases outside the gene matches. CDR3 length equals 12 residues. The CDR3 is CASSYRGGPQHF. DNA for the CDR3: TGTGCCAGCAGTTACAGGGGCGGGCCCCAGCATTTT.

The rearrangement uses TRBV20-1 and TRBJ2-3; D is possibly TRBD2 (6 bases). V lost 1 base, J lost 2 bases, and 19 bases lay in between. This CDR3 is 17 amino acids long. CDR1 is DFQATT, CDR2 SNEGSKA, per germline (reference sequence). CDR3 loop: CSARVGISGTLTDTQYF. In DNA form, the CDR3 reads TGCAGTGCTAGAGTTGGGATATCCGGGACTCTCACAGATACGCAGTATTTT.

This clonotype was picked up many times. This chain joins TRBV20-1 and TRBJ1-2; 10 bases match TRBD1. This CDR3 region has 13 residues. From germline, CDR1 is DFQATT and CDR2 SNEGSKA (reference sequence). V was clipped by 5 bases and J by 4 bases; unmatched bases: 4. CDR3 protein: CSAFRTGGYGYTF. For the CDR3, the DNA is TGCAGTGCTTTTCGGACAGGGGGCTATGGCTACACCTTC.